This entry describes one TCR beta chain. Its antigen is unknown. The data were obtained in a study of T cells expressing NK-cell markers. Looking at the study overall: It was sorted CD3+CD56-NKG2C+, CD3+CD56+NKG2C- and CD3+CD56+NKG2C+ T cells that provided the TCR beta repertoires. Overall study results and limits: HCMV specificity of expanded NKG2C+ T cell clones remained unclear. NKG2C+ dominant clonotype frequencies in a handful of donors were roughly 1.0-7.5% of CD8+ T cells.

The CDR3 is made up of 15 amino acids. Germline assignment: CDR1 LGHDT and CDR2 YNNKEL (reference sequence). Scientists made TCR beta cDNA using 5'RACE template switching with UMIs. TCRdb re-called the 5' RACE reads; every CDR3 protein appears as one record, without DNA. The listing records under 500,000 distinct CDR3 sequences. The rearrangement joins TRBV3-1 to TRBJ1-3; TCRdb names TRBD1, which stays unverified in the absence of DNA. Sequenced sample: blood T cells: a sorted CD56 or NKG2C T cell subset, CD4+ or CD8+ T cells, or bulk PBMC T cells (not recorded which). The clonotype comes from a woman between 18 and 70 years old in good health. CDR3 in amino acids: CASSDVQGVKHTIYF. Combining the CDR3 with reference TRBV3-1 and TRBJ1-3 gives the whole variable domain DTAVSQTPKYLVTQMGNDKSIKCEQNLGHDTMYWYKQDSKKFLKIMFSYNNKELIINETVPNRFSPKSPDKAHLNLHINSLELGDSAVYFCASSDVQGVKHTIYFGEGSWLTVV.